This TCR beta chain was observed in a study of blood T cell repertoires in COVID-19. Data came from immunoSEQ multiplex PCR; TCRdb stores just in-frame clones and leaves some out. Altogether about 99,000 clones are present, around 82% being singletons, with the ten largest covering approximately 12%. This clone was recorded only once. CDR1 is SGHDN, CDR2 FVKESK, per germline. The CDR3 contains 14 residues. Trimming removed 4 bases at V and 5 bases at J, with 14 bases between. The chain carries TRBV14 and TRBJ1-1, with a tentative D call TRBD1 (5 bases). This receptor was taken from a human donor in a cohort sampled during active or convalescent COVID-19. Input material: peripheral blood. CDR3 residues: CASSPGIGGTEAFF. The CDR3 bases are TGTGCCAGCAGCCCTGGAATCGGGGGAACTGAAGCTTTCTTT.